These 32 T cell receptor beta chains share one sample of origin, sequenced in a study of spatial heterogeneity in lung cancer. Time point reported: sample taken at primary tumor resection. Sequencing was performed on whole RNA extracted from tumor and nontumor lung tissue, or from frozen PBMC, and the material was left unsorted. TCRdb re-analysed the 5' RACE reads in MiXCR, keeping a single row per CDR3 protein. The data contain about 39,000 distinct CDR3 sequences, approximately 6.3% of them seen just once; the ten biggest clones take up approximately 10%. The sample was PBMCs, taken at surgery. Receptors originate from a male donor with early-stage non-small cell lung cancer.

The chain has TRBV5-1 and TRBJ1-1; TRBD1 matches 8 bases. The CDR3 is 14 amino acids. Germline trimming cut 4 bases from V and 3 bases from J; bases unmatched to any gene: 5. Germline V gene data show CDR1 as SGHRS and CDR2 as YFSETQ. This CDR3 reads CASSPQGAYTEAFF. The CDR3 DNA sequence: TGCGCCAGCAGCCCTCAGGGGGCTTACACTGAAGCTTTCTTT.

This clonotype has at least ten counts. The CDR3 here is CASSMDRGRNLNNEQFF. The CDR3 region has the DNA TGTGCCAGTAGTATGGACAGGGGACGGAACCTTAACAATGAGCAGTTCTTC. V is TRBV19 and J is TRBJ2-1; TRBD1 matches 9 bases. This CDR3 has 17 amino acids. Germline lookup yields CDR1 LNHDA and CDR2 SQIVND (reference sequence). Trimming cost V 3 bases and J 5 bases; bases outside gene matches: 11.

Comment on this clonotype: A much larger clone lies a single base off, so this may be a read error. The chain carries TRBV11-2 and TRBJ2-1, with a possible D match to TRBD2 (6 bases). Germline V CDR1 and CDR2: SGHAT, FQNNGV. CDR3 length: 15 amino acids. V was trimmed by 4 bases and J by 3 bases, leaving 13 bases between them. CDR3 nucleotides: TGTGCCAGCAGCTGGTCCGCGGGACTCTACAATGAGCAGTTCTTC. Protein: CASSWSAGLYNEQFF.

The rearrangement joins TRBV4-1 to TRBJ1-5, with D hard to call. The CDR3 totals 14 residues. Germline V CDR1 and CDR2: MGHRA, YSYEKL. The V end was cut by 0 bases, the J end by 6 bases, with 9 bases between. The CDR3 DNA reads as TGCGCCAGCAGCCAAGATTGGGTCGGTCAGCCCCAGCATTTT. It specifies CASSQDWVGQPQHF.

This chain links TRBV7-9 with TRBJ1-1; D unclear. Germline CDR1 reads SEHNR; CDR2 reads FQNEAQ (reference sequence). This CDR3 comprises 15 residues. With 1 base removed from V and 0 bases from J, the gap between germline ends came to 9 bases. CDR3 loop: CASSLGAGVNTEAFF. The DNA for the CDR3 is TGTGCCAGCAGCTTAGGTGCTGGGGTGAACACTGAAGCTTTCTTT. The full variable domain, with the rest looked up from reference TRBV7-9 and TRBJ1-1, is DTGVSQNPRHKITKRGQNVTFRCDPISEHNRLYWYRQTLGQGPEFLTYFQNEAQLEKSRLLSDRFSAERPKGSFSTLEIQRTEQGDSAMYLCASSLGAGVNTEAFFGQGTRLTVV.

As regards this clonotype: One junction end disagrees with the germline gene, perhaps due to a read error. The V and J genes are TRBV12-3 or TRBV12-4 and TRBJ1-4, with D unresolved. The CDR3 has 14 amino acids. Here the CDR3 DNA reads TGTGCCAACAGTTTAGAGGGAGTAAATGAAAAACTGTTTTTT. This gives the protein CANSLEGVNEKLFF.

The CDR3 DNA is TGTGCCAGCAGCTATGGGGGGCTACGAGACACTGAAGCTTTCTTT. The encoded protein is CASSYGGLRDTEAFF. The genes are TRBV7-9 and TRBJ1-1; D perhaps matches TRBD1 (6 bases). The CDR3 is 15 residues long. The V end lost 4 bases, the J end lost 3 bases, and 15 bases lay between the germline ends. Per germline, CDR1 SEHNR and CDR2 FQNEAQ (reference sequence).

This clonotype was seen many times. This chain links TRBV10-3 with TRBJ2-1, with a tentative D call TRBD2 (5 bases). This CDR3 region has 12 residues. Germline V gene lookup returns CDR1 ENHRY and CDR2 SYGVKD. V shed 5 bases and J shed 8 bases, with 10 bases lying between them. In DNA, the CDR3 is TGTGCCATCAGTCAAACCGGGGATGAGCAGTTCTTC. It specifies CAISQTGDEQFF.

This clonotype was recorded a few times. The chain carries TRBV4-2 and TRBJ2-7; TRBD2 might be the D (7 bases). V was clipped by 3 bases and J by 6 bases, with 21 bases between them. CDR1 and CDR2 (germline): LGHNA, YNFKEQ. This CDR3 is built from 16 residues. The CDR3 DNA reads TGTGCCAGCAGCCAGCGGTCCGGGGGGCCAGTACGCGAGCAGTACTTC. Residues: CASSQRSGGPVREQYF.

At least ten counts were recorded for this clonotype. V is TRBV7-9 and J is TRBJ2-5; no definite D call. Germline V gene data show CDR1 as SEHNR and CDR2 as FQNEAQ (reference sequence). The CDR3 sequence is 14 residues long. Trimming removed 5 bases at V and 5 bases at J, with 15 bases between. The CDR3 sequence: CASSPLGIRETQYF. The CDR3 region has the DNA TGTGCCAGCAGCCCCCTAGGGATACGGGAGACCCAGTACTTC.

This clonotype has more than one count but fewer than ten. CDR3 in amino acids: CAWSVTGSHEQFF. CDR3 in DNA: TGTGCCTGGAGTGTAACAGGGAGCCATGAGCAGTTCTTC. V usage is TRBV30 and J usage is TRBJ2-1, with D possibly TRBD1 on 6 matching bases. The CDR3 sequence is 13 residues long. Germline V gene data show CDR1 as GTSNPN and CDR2 as SVGIG (reference sequence). V lost 0 bases and J 8 bases, leaving 11 bases between the germline ends.

In this sample, this clonotype turned up many times. The V and J genes are TRBV10-3 and TRBJ2-3, with 7 bases aligning to TRBD2. V was clipped by 10 bases and J by 5 bases; unmatched bases: 9. CDR1 is ENHRY, CDR2 SYGVKD, per germline. The CDR3 contains 13 residues. DNA for the CDR3: TGTGCCACCTCGAGCGGGATTAAAGATACGCAGTATTTT. Protein product: CATSSGIKDTQYF.

The table lists this clonotype with many counts. The CDR3 DNA is TGCAGTCTCCACAGGGGGCTTATGGATTCACCCCTCCACTTT. Translation: CSLHRGLMDSPLHF. The V gene is TRBV20-1, the J gene TRBJ1-6; 9 bases are shared with TRBD1. The CDR3 is 14 residues long. Trimming cost V 8 bases and J 8 bases; bases outside gene matches: 10. Germline lookup yields CDR1 DFQATT and CDR2 SNEGSKA (reference sequence).

This clonotype has just a few counts. The CDR3 loop reads CASSRSTGSAQHF. The CDR3 DNA reads as TGTGCCAGCAGCCGAAGTACAGGCTCAGCCCAGCATTTT. The V and J genes are TRBV12-3 or TRBV12-4 and TRBJ1-5; TRBD1 is a possible D gene (5 bases). The CDR3 loop spans 13 amino acids. The V and J ends lost 6 bases and 11 bases respectively, with 17 bases between them.

A note on this clonotype: It may be a read error: a sequence one base away is much more abundant. The rearrangement links TRBV7-7 to TRBJ2-2; no reliable D call. CDR1 and CDR2 (germline): SSHAT, FNYEAQ (reference sequence). The CDR3 is 13 residues long. The CDR3 protein is CAGSPARGGELFF. The CDR3 DNA reads as TGTGCTGGCAGCCCCGCCCGAGGCGGGGAGCTGTTTTTT.

The table lists this clonotype with many counts. The chain carries TRBV5-1 and TRBJ2-2, with 8 bases lining up with TRBD1. Trimming cost V 3 bases and J 1 base; bases outside gene matches: 2. This CDR3 has 15 amino acids. From germline, CDR1 is SGHRS and CDR2 YFSETQ. The CDR3 nucleotides are TGCGCCAGCAGCTCCGGGACAGGGAACACCGGGGAGCTGTTTTTT. Protein sequence: CASSSGTGNTGELFF.

The chain carries TRBV6-6 and TRBJ2-1; possibly TRBD2 for D (7 bases). The CDR3 runs 14 residues. Trimming took 8 bases from V and 7 from J, leaving 18 bases between them. The germline CDR1 and CDR2 sequences are MNHNY and SVGAGI (reference sequence). This chain's CDR3 is CASRPGRGGNEQFF. CDR3 nucleotide sequence: TGTGCCAGCCGCCCGGGGAGGGGGGGAAATGAGCAGTTCTTC.

This clonotype was observed at least ten times. The chain couples TRBV7-9 to TRBJ2-2; the D gene is possibly TRBD1 (5 bases). The germline V gene has CDR1 SEHNR and CDR2 FQNEAQ (reference sequence). V was pared by 2 bases and J by 0 bases, with 13 bases between. CDR3 length: 17 amino acids. The CDR3 DNA reads TGTGCCAGCAGCTTAATGGCAGGGCCTACGAACACCGGGGAGCTGTTTTTT. Protein: CASSLMAGPTNTGELFF.

This clonotype was recorded many times. The chain has TRBV10-3 and TRBJ1-3; maybe TRBD1 (6 bases). V was cut by 6 bases and J by 0 bases, with 12 bases left in between. This CDR3 is built from 15 residues. The germline V gene has CDR1 ENHRY and CDR2 SYGVKD. The CDR3 reads CAIRATGTSGNTIYF. The CDR3 DNA follows: TGTGCCATCAGAGCCACAGGGACCTCTGGAAACACCATATATTTT.

This clonotype occurred many times. The rearrangement links TRBV4-2 to TRBJ2-3, with 11 bases lining up with TRBD2. V was clipped by 6 bases and J by 3 bases; unmatched bases: 2. CDR1 is LGHNA, CDR2 YNFKEQ, per germline. This CDR3 comprises 14 residues. This CDR3 reads CASRTSGDTDTQYF. The CDR3 DNA reads TGTGCCAGCAGGACTAGCGGGGATACAGATACGCAGTATTTT.

This clonotype was detected ten times or more. V is TRBV7-2 and J is TRBJ2-3; 15 bases are shared with TRBD2. V shed 4 bases and J 3 bases; nucleotides not matched to a gene: 8. The length of the CDR3 is 18 residues. Germline V gene lookup returns CDR1 SGHTA and CDR2 FQGNSA. The CDR3 protein is CASSSGLAGGIGTDTQYF. CDR3 sequence (DNA): TGTGCCAGCAGCTCCGGACTAGCGGGGGGGATAGGGACAGATACGCAGTATTTT. Drawing the rest from reference TRBV7-2 and TRBJ2-3, the complete variable domain is GAGVSQSPSNKVTEKGKDVELRCDPISGHTALYWYRQSLGQGLEFLIYFQGNSAPDKSGLPSDRFSAERTGGSVSTLTIQRTQQEDSAVYLCASSSGLAGGIGTDTQYFGPGTRLTVL.

This clonotype was observed many times. The chain recombines TRBV13 with TRBJ1-6; the D is unclear. The V gene's germline CDR1 is PRHDT and CDR2 FYEKMQ (reference sequence). CDR3 length: 15 residues. V lost 4 bases and J 5 bases, leaving 12 bases between the germline ends. DNA of the CDR3: TGTGCCAGCAGCTATAACAGTTACCATAATTCACCCCTCCACTTT. It translates to CASSYNSYHNSPLHF. The variable domain in full, with the rest retrieved from reference TRBV13 and TRBJ1-6, is AAGVIQSPRHLIKEKRETATLKCYPIPRHDTVYWYQQGPGQDPQFLISFYEKMQSDKGSIPDRFSAQQFSDYHSELNMSSLELGDSALYFCASSYNSYHNSPLHFGNGTRLTVT.

Note on this clonotype: This could be a read error, since a much larger clone is one nucleotide away. The chain is built from TRBV6-1 and TRBJ2-5, with 10 bases identical to TRBD2. In germline, CDR1 is MNHNS, CDR2 SASEGT. CDR3 size: 21 residues. In DNA form, the CDR3 reads TGTGCCAGCAGTGAAGAAGGGATTGGGAGCGGGGGGGCCCCCTACCAAGAGACCCCGTACTTC. Translating it yields CASSEEGIGSGGAPYQETPYF.

This clonotype was counted many times. The genes are TRBV12-2 and TRBJ2-3. TRBV12-2 represents a pseudogene. The CDR3 loop spans 16 amino acids. The CDR3 bases are TGTGCAAGGCTTTATGGACCCGGTCCTAGCACAGATACGCAGTATTTT. Amino acids: CARLYGPGPSTDTQYF.

This clonotype was counted between two and nine times. The genes are TRBV24-1 and TRBJ2-7, with 8 bases that match TRBD1. J lost 3 bases, V lost 2 bases, and 8 bases had no gene match. The CDR3 covers 16 residues. Germline loops: CDR1 KGHDR, CDR2 SFDVKD. CDR3 amino acids: CATSDSTGGRGYEQYF. CDR3 in DNA: TGTGCCACCAGTGATTCAACAGGGGGAAGAGGCTACGAGCAGTACTTC.

By its share, this clonotype is medium-sized. The chain carries TRBV24-1 and TRBJ2-3; TRBD1 matches 7 bases. There are 16 residues in the CDR3. With V trimmed by 3 bases and J by 4 bases, 9 bases remained unmatched. The germline V gene encodes CDR1 KGHDR and CDR2 SFDVKD. The CDR3 sequence is CATSDRQGSRADTQYF. The CDR3 DNA sequence: TGTGCCACCAGTGATCGACAGGGCAGTCGTGCAGATACGCAGTATTTT.

This clonotype was counted once. Being one base from a much bigger clone, this may be a read error. V gene TRBV20-1 combines with J gene TRBJ1-1; D is unresolved. V lost 2 bases, J lost 10 bases, and 14 bases lay in between. CDR3 size: 12 residues. Germline CDR1 is DFQATT and CDR2 is SNEGSKA (reference sequence). In DNA form, the CDR3 reads TGCAGTGCTAGAAGAGTAAGGGTGGGAGCTTTCTTT. It specifies CSARRVRVGAFF.

This clonotype was observed a single time. Being one base from a much bigger clone, this may be a read error. The chain couples TRBV6-5 to TRBJ1-5, with D perhaps TRBD1 (5 bases). From germline, CDR1 is MNHEY and CDR2 SVGAGI. This CDR3 spans 15 amino acids. Trimming took 6 bases from V and 4 from J, leaving 16 bases between them. The CDR3 protein is CASSSCRDGNQPQHF. The CDR3 DNA sequence: TGTGCCAGCAGCTCCTGCCGGGACGGGAATCAGCCCCAGCATTTT.

This clonotype was recorded at least ten times. The chain links TRBV28 to TRBJ2-6; D might be TRBD1 or TRBD2, each matching 6 bases. In germline, CDR1 is MDHEN, CDR2 SYDVKM. This CDR3 spans 15 amino acids. The ends were cut back, 2 bases at V and 4 bases at J, with 9 bases in the middle. The CDR3 coding sequence is TGTGCCAGCAGTTTAAGGGGGGAAGGGGCCAACGTCCTGACTTTC. Encoded protein: CASSLRGEGANVLTF. Looking up the rest from reference TRBV28 and TRBJ2-6 gives the full variable domain: DVKVTQSSRYLVKRTGEKVFLECVQDMDHENMFWYRQDPGLGLRLIYFSYDVKMKEKGDIPEGYSVSREKKERFSLILESASTNQTSMYLCASSLRGEGANVLTFGAGSRLTVL.

This clonotype has a handful of counts. The CDR3 region is CATSAGTGAPTGANVLTF. The CDR3 DNA is TGTGCCACCAGCGCCGGGACAGGGGCACCCACTGGGGCCAACGTCCTGACTTTC. This chain connects TRBV15 to TRBJ2-6, with 10 bases that match TRBD1. This CDR3 region has 18 residues. Per germline, CDR1 LNHNV and CDR2 YYDKDF (reference sequence). V gave up 5 bases and J gave up 2 bases; unmatched junction bases: 9.

This clonotype was picked up many times. The chain carries TRBV5-4 and TRBJ1-6; D gene unclear. This CDR3 is built from 16 residues. Trimming removed 0 bases at V and 1 base at J, with 8 bases between. Germline CDR1 SGHNT, CDR2 YYREEE (reference sequence). The CDR3 region has the DNA TGTGCCAGCAGCTTGGCCAAAGGATCCTATAATTCACCCCTCCACTTT. It specifies CASSLAKGSYNSPLHF.

This chain uses TRBV20-1 with TRBJ2-7; tentatively, D is TRBD1 or TRBD2 (5 bases each). V lost 6 bases to trimming and J lost 1 base, with 16 bases between them. This CDR3 is 14 amino acids long. CDR1 DFQATT and CDR2 SNEGSKA come from the germline V gene (reference sequence). The CDR3, as DNA: TGCAGTGCCACCTCCGGGACCTCTTCCTACGAGCAGTACTTC. It is translated as CSATSGTSSYEQYF.